The next 15 T cell receptor beta chains were all read from a single sample in a study of vaccination effects on CD4 cells after COVID-19. Repertoires were generated with immunoSEQ multiplex PCR, while TCRdb's copy carries only in-frame clones and drops some. The sample lists roughly 60,000 clones, 72% occurring once. What these receptors recognize is not known. Subsequent to a culture period of around eleven days, CD4+ T cells were isolated. This specimen consisted of CD4+ T cells from PBMCs cultured without peptide, obtained before COVID-19 vaccination. Receptors were obtained from a human donor who had a prior SARS-CoV-2 infection.

The table lists this clone with a few counts. CDR3 sequence (DNA): TGTGCCAGCAGCCCAGTGGGACAGGGGGAGAATCAGCCCCAGCATTTT. This gives the protein CASSPVGQGENQPQHF. This chain connects TRBV11-2 to TRBJ1-5, with 11 bases identical to TRBD1. The CDR3 totals 16 residues. The germline V gene encodes CDR1 SGHAT and CDR2 FQNNGV. Trimming cost V 5 bases and J 4 bases; bases outside gene matches: 7.

This rearrangement joins TRBV20-1 to TRBJ2-7; no firm D call. The CDR3 runs 15 residues. The V end was cut by 3 bases, the J end by 7 bases, with 22 bases between. CDR1 and CDR2 from the germline V gene are DFQATT and SNEGSKA (reference sequence). The CDR3 sequence is CSASKTLTIFEEQYF. The DNA for the CDR3 is TGCAGTGCTAGTAAGACCCTCACGATTTTTGAAGAGCAGTACTTC.

This clone was observed a handful of times. The chain couples TRBV9 to TRBJ1-2, with D maybe TRBD1 (6 bases). The CDR3 contains 13 residues. Germline V gives CDR1 SGDLS, CDR2 YYNGEE. The V end lost 5 bases, the J end lost 2 bases, and 10 bases lay between the germline ends. The CDR3 DNA follows: TGTGCCAGCAGATCGGACAGAAACTATGGCTACACCTTC. Amino acids: CASRSDRNYGYTF.

This clone was recorded a few times. Compared with germline, one end of the junction differs, possibly owing to a read error. The rearrangement uses TRBV7-7 and TRBJ2-5, with D unclear. Per the germline V gene, CDR1 is SSHAT and CDR2 is FNYEAQ (reference sequence). CDR3 size: 12 residues. The CDR3 region is CASSADQETQYF. CDR3 DNA: TGTGCTAGCAGCGCCGACCAAGAGACCCAGTACTTC. Combining the CDR3 with reference TRBV7-7 and TRBJ2-5 gives the whole variable domain GAGVSQSPRYKVTKRGQDVTLRCDPISSHATLYWYQQALGQGPEFLTYFNYEAQPDKSGLPSDRFSAERPEGSISTLTIQRTEQRDSAMYRCASSADQETQYFGPGTRLLVL.

J is TRBJ1-2 and V is TRBV11-2; 8 nucleotides match TRBD1. The CDR3 is 17 residues long. Trimming at V came to 3 bases and at J to 6 bases, leaving 15 bases not matched to a gene. CDR1 is SGHAT and CDR2 is FQNNGV in the germline V gene. CDR3 in DNA: TGTGCCAGCAGCTTTCCTAGGGGCAGGGGGCCCTTCGATGGCTACACCTTC. The encoded protein is CASSFPRGRGPFDGYTF.

There are a few counts of this clone. The chain couples TRBV3-1 (or the pseudogene TRBV3-2) to TRBJ2-5; D may be TRBD2 (6 bases). V shed 3 bases and J shed 7 bases, with 12 bases lying between them. The CDR3 is 13 amino acids. Germline V gives CDR1 LGHDT, CDR2 YNNKEL (reference sequence). CDR3 in DNA: TGTGCCAGCAGCCAGCGGGGTCGCGGGACCCAGTACTTC. Translating it yields CASSQRGRGTQYF.

The chain has TRBV7-3 and TRBJ2-7, with 9 bases fitting TRBD1. CDR1 SGHTA and CDR2 FQGTGA come from the germline V gene. CDR3 length: 12 amino acids. The V segment lost 5 bases and the J segment 7 bases; nucleotides outside the gene matches: 3. In DNA form, the CDR3 reads TGTGCCAGCAGCCCAGGACAGGGGGAGCAGTACTTC. It is translated as CASSPGQGEQYF. Full variable domain (remainder filled in from reference TRBV7-3 and TRBJ2-7): GAGVSQTPSNKVTEKGKYVELRCDPISGHTALYWYRQSLGQGPEFLIYFQGTGAADDSGLPNDRFFAVRPEGSVSTLKIQRTERGDSAVYLCASSPGQGEQYFGPGTRLTVT.

This clone came up a few times. The V gene is TRBV6-4, the J gene TRBJ1-3; D ambiguous. Trimming took 0 bases from V and 0 from J, leaving 27 bases between them. The length of the CDR3 is 22 residues. Germline-derived CDR1 and CDR2 are MRHNA and SNTAGT. CDR3 DNA: TGTGCCAGCAGTGACTCGGGTTTGGCGCAAACGGGCAGAAAGGACTCTGGAAACACCATATATTTT. Encoded protein: CASSDSGLAQTGRKDSGNTIYF.

V gene TRBV18 combines with J gene TRBJ1-1; D gene ambiguous. CDR1 and CDR2 from the germline V gene are KGHSH and LQKENI. V shed 0 bases and J shed 2 bases, with 7 bases lying between them. The CDR3 loop spans 14 amino acids. CDR3 protein: CASSPPVINTEAFF. DNA for the CDR3: TGTGCCAGCTCACCACCCGTAATCAACACTGAAGCTTTCTTT. Full variable domain (missing parts from reference TRBV18 and TRBJ1-1): NAGVMQNPRHLVRRRGQEARLRCSPMKGHSHVYWYRQLPEEGLKFMVYLQKENIIDESGMPKERFSAEFPKEGPSILRIQQVVRGDSAAYFCASSPPVINTEAFFGQGTRLTVV.

The rearrangement joins TRBV6-6 to TRBJ2-3, with unresolved D. In germline, CDR1 is MNHNY, CDR2 SVGAGI (reference sequence). The CDR3 is made up of 11 amino acids. V lost 6 bases and J 1 base, leaving 2 bases between the germline ends. Written as DNA, the CDR3 is TGTGCCAGCAGCCGCACAGATACGCAGTATTTT. Protein product: CASSRTDTQYF.

The V gene is TRBV29-1, the J gene TRBJ2-5; no reliable D call. V dropped 2 bases and J dropped 5 bases, with 6 bases sitting between them. The CDR3 extends over 11 amino acids. Germline V lookup: CDR1 SQVTM, CDR2 ANQGSEA. CDR3 sequence: CSVERWETQYF. As DNA, the CDR3 is TGCAGCGTTGAACGTTGGGAGACCCAGTACTTC. The full variable domain, completed using reference TRBV29-1 and TRBJ2-5, is SAVISQKPSRDICQRGTSLTIQCQVDSQVTMMFWYRQQPGQSLTLIATANQGSEATYESGFVIDKFPISRPNLTFSTLTVSNMSPEDSSIYLCSVERWETQYFGPGTRLLVL.

CDR3 coding DNA: TGTGCCAGCAGCTTCCACCCTTCGGATACGCAGTATTTT. Its protein is CASSFHPSDTQYF. The rearrangement joins TRBV7-9 to TRBJ2-3; no clear D. Trimming took off 3 bases at V and 6 bases at J, with 10 bases between the two ends. CDR3 length: 13 residues. Per the germline V gene, CDR1 is SEHNR and CDR2 is FQNEAQ (reference sequence).

The chain carries TRBV6-2 or TRBV6-3 and TRBJ2-2; maybe TRBD2 (6 bases). The germline V and J ends were trimmed by 1 base and 5 bases, with 14 bases remaining between them. The CDR3 has 16 residues. In germline, CDR1 is MNHEY, CDR2 SVGEGT. The CDR3 loop reads CASSYFPGVGTGELFF. As DNA, the CDR3 is TGTGCCAGCAGTTACTTTCCGGGAGTGGGGACCGGGGAGCTGTTTTTT.

This clone has only a few counts. The rearrangement uses TRBV5-1 and TRBJ1-6; possibly TRBD1 for D (5 bases). There are 14 residues in the CDR3. Germline V gives CDR1 SGHRS, CDR2 YFSETQ. Trimming left V 5 bases short and J 7 bases short, with 13 bases between. The CDR3 protein is CASRSGSGNSPLHF. CDR3 sequence (DNA): TGCGCCAGCAGATCAGGGTCGGGAAATTCACCCCTCCACTTT.

The chain links TRBV5-8 to TRBJ2-5; D not certain. There are 13 residues in the CDR3. Germline lookup yields CDR1 SGHTS and CDR2 YDEGEE. V was cut by 0 bases and J by 2 bases, with 5 bases left in between. CDR3 sequence reads: CASSLVQQETQYF. The CDR3 nucleotides are TGTGCCAGCAGCTTGGTACAGCAAGAGACCCAGTACTTC. Variable domain in full (rest from reference TRBV5-8 and TRBJ2-5): EAGVTQSPTHLIKTRGQQATLRCSPISGHTSVYWYQQALGLGLQFLLWYDEGEERNRGNFPPRFSGRQFPNYSSELNVNALELEDSALYLCASSLVQQETQYFGPGTRLLVL.